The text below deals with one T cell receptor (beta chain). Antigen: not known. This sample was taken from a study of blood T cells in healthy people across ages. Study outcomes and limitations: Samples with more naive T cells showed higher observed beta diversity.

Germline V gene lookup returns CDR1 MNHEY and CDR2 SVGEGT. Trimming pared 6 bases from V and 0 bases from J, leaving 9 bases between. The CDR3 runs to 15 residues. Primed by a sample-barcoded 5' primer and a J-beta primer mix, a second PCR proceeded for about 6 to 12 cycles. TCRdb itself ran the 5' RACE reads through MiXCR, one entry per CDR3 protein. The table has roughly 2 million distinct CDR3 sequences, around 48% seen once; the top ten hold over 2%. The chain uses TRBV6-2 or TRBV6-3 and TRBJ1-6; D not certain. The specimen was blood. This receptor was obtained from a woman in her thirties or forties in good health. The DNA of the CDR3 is TGTGCCAGCAGGACGGTGAGCTCCTATAATTCACCCCTCCACTTT. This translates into CASRTVSSYNSPLHF.